This section outlines one TCR beta chain sequence together with its context. Its antigen is currently unknown. This sample is drawn from a study of cytomegalovirus exposure and HLA in healthy donors. Findings of the study overall: Earlier findings revealed that most TCR beta V segments proved productive either about 90% or about 30% of the time.

Primers: 60 Vbeta forward and 13 Jbeta reverse. Only in-frame clones appear in the TCRdb table, and some are missing; sequencing was by immunoSEQ multiplex PCR. Among approximately 130,000 clones listed, 77% were seen once. CDR1 and CDR2 (germline): LNHDA, SQIVND (reference sequence). The CDR3 spans 13 residues. The clonotype comes from a man between 18 and 35 years old in good health and CMV-seropositive. The chain uses TRBV19 and TRBJ2-5; 10 bases align to TRBD1. Gene TRBJ2-7 matches the end of the DNA better, so the J call may be wrong. What was sequenced was PBMCs. The CDR3 region is CASNGQGAYEQYF. The CDR3 DNA reads TGTGCCAGTAACGGACAGGGGGCCTACGAGCAGTACTTC.